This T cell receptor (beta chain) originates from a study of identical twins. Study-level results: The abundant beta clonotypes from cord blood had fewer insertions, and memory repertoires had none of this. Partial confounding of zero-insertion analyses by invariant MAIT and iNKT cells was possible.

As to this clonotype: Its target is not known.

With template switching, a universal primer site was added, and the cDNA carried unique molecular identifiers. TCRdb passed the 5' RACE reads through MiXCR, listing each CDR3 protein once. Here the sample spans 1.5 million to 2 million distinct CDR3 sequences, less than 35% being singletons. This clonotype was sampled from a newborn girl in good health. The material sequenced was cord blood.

This CDR3 is CASSIVVGNQPQHF. The CDR3 DNA sequence: TGTGCCAGTAGTATAGTGGTCGGCAATCAGCCCCAGCATTTT. This chain connects TRBV19 to TRBJ1-5; no clear D. There are 14 residues in the CDR3. Germline CDR1 LNHDA, CDR2 SQIVND (reference sequence). The germline V and J ends were trimmed by 1 base and 2 bases, with 6 bases remaining between them.